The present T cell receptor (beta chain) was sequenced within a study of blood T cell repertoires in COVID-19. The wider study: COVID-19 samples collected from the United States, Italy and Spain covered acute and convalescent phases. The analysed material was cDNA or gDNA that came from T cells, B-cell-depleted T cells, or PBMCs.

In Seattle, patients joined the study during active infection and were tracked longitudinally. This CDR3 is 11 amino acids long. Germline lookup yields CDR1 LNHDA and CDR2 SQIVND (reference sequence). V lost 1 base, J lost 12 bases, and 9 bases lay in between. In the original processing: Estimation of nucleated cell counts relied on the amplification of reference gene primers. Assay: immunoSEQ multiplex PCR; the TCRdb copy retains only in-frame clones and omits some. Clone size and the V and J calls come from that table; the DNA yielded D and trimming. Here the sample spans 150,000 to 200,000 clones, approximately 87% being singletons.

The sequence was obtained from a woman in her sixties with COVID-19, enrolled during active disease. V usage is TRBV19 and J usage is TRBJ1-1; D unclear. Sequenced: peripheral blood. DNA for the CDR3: TGTGCCAGTAGTATAGGCAGGAAGACTTTCTTT. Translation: CASSIGRKTFF.